This T cell receptor (beta chain) stems from a study of cytomegalovirus exposure and HLA in healthy donors. Whole-study results and caveats: Later, an analysis found that common viral pathogens appeared to be linked with several of the most significant clusters. According to the study, 160 or so TCR beta chains were cytomegalovirus-associated. Later work found most CMV-associated TCR beta chains apparently HLA-restricted. Reportedly, TCR beta sequences accurately predicted HLA-A and HLA-B alleles in most subjects.

This clone has just a few counts. Its antigen is still unknown. The CDR3 extends over 17 amino acids. Germline V CDR1 and CDR2: LNHDA, SQIVND (reference sequence). V was cut by 4 bases and J by 0 bases, with 16 bases left in between. The PCR made use of 60 Vbeta and 13 Jbeta primers. Assay: immunoSEQ multiplex PCR; the TCRdb copy retains only in-frame clones and omits some. Here the sample spans around 160,000 clones, about 80% being singletons. The receptor was derived from a man aged 18 to 30 in good health and CMV-seropositive. The source material was PBMCs. V and J are TRBV19 and TRBJ2-1; D gene unclear. In DNA form, the CDR3 reads TGTGCCAGTAGTACCTCAATAGAGAGTAGCTCCTACAATGAGCAGTTCTTC. Translation gives CASSTSIESSSYNEQFF.